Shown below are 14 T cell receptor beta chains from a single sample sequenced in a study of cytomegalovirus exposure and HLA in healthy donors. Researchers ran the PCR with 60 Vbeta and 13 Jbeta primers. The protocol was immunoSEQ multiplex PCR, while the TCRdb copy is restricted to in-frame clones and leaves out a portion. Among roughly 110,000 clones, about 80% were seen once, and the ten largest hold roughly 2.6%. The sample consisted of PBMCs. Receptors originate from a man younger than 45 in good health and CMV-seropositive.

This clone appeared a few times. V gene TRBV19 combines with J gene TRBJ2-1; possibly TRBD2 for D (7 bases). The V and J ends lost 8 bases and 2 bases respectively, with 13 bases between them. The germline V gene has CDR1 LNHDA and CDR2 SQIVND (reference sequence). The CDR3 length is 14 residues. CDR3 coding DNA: TGTGCCAGTTCCCGGGGGGCGCCCTACAATGAGCAGTTCTTC. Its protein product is CASSRGAPYNEQFF.

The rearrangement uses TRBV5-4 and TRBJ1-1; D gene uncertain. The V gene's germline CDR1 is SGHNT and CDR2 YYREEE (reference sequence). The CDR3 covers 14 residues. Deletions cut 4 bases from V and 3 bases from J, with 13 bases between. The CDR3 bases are TGTGCCAGCAGCCCACCACACCGGGACACTGAAGCTTTCTTT. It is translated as CASSPPHRDTEAFF.

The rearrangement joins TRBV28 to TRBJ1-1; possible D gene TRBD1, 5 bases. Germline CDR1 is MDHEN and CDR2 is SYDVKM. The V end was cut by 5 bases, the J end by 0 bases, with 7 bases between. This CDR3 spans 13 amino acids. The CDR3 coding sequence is TGTGCCAGCAGTGACAGCATGAACACTGAAGCTTTCTTT. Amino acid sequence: CASSDSMNTEAFF.

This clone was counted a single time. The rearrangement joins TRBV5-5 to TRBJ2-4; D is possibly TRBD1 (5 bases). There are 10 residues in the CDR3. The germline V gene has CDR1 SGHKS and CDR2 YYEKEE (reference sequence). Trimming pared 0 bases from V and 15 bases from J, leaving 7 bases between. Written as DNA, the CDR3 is TGTGCCAGCAGCTTGGAACAGGTGTACTTC. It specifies CASSLEQVYF.

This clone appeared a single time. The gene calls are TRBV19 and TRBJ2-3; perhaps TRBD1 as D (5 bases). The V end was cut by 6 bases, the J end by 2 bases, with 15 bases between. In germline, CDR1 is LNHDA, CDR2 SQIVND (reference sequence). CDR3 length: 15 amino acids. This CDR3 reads CASSPGHDITDTQYF. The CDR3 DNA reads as TGTGCCAGTAGCCCCGGACACGACATCACAGATACGCAGTATTTT.

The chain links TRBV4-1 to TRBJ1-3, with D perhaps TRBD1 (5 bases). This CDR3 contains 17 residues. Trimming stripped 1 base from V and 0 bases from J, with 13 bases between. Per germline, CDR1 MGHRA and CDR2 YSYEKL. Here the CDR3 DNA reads TGCGCCAGCAGCCAAGGCTGGCAGGGAAGCTCTGGAAACACCATATATTTT. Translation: CASSQGWQGSSGNTIYF.

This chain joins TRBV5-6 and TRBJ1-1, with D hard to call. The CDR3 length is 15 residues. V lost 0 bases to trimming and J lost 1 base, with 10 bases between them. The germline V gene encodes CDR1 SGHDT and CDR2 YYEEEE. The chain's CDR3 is CASSLAGLGNTEAFF. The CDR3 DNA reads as TGTGCCAGCAGCTTGGCCGGACTCGGGAACACTGAAGCTTTCTTT.

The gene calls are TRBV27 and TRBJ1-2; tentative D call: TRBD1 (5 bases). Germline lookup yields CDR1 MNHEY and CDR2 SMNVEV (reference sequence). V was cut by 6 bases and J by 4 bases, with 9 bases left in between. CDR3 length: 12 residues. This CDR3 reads CASRGLGYGYTF. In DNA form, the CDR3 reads TGTGCCAGCAGGGGGCTAGGCTATGGCTACACCTTC.

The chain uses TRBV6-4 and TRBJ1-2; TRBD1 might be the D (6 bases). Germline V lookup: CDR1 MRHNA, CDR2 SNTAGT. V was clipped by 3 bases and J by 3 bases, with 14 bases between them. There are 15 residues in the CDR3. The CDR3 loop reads CASSETQGDYYGYTF. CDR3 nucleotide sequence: TGTGCCAGCAGTGAAACACAGGGAGACTACTATGGCTACACCTTC.

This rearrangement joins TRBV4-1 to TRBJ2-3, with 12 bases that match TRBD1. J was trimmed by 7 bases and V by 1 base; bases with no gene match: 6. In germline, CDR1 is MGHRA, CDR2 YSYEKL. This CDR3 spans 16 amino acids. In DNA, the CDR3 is TGCGCCAGCAGCCAAGCACCGGGACAGGGGGCTTATACGCAGTATTTT. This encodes CASSQAPGQGAYTQYF.

The CDR3 nucleotides are TGCGCCAGCAGTGACCGGACGACAGGATCCCACGAGCAGTACTTC. Translating gives CASSDRTTGSHEQYF. The V call is TRBV10-1, the J call TRBJ2-7; tentatively, D is TRBD1 (6 bases). Trimming stripped 3 bases from V and 5 bases from J, with 17 bases between. The CDR3 extends over 15 amino acids. The V gene's germline CDR1 is WNHNN and CDR2 SYGVQD (reference sequence).

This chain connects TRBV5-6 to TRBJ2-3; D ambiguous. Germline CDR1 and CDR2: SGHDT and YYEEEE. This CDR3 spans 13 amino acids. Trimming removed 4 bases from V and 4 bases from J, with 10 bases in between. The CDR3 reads CASSGRHPDTQYF. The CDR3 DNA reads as TGTGCCAGCAGCGGCCGACACCCAGATACGCAGTATTTT.

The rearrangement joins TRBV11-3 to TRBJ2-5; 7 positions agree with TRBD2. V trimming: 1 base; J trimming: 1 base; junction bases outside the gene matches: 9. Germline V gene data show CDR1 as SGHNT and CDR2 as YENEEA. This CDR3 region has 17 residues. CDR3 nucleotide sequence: TGTGCCAGCAGCTTAGTTCGTTGGGGCGGGGGCCAAGAGACCCAGTACTTC. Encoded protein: CASSLVRWGGGQETQYF. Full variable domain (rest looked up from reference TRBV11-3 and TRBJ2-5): EAGVVQSPRYKIIEKKQPVAFWCNPISGHNTLYWYLQNLGQGPELLIRYENEEAVDDSQLPKDRFSAERLKGVDSTLKIQPAELGDSAVYLCASSLVRWGGGQETQYFGPGTRLLVL.

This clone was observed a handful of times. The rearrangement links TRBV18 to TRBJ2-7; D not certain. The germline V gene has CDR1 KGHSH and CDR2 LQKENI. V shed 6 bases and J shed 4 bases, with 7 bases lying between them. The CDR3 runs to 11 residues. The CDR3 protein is CASSQEYEQYF. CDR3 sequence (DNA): TGTGCCAGCTCCCAGGAATACGAGCAGTACTTC.